Given below is one TCR beta chain in context. Spike-ins of synthetic TCR analog templates went into each PCR. Some clones are missing from TCRdb's copy, which holds only in-frame ones; the method was immunoSEQ multiplex PCR. The table includes more than 45,000 clones, roughly 80% detected once. This record comes from a study of PD-L1 blockade in urothelial cancer. Study overall: Researchers found blood samples held a median of roughly 140,000 T cells.

J was trimmed by 6 bases and V by 4 bases; bases with no gene match: 16. The CDR3 consists of 17 residues. The germline CDR1 and CDR2 sequences are SGHDT and YYEEEE. This sample comprised PBMCs, obtained around atezolizumab (anti-PD-L1) treatment. The sequence came from a man aged 65 to 85 with urothelial cancer. The chain combines TRBV5-6 with TRBJ2-5, with 9 bases that match TRBD2. In DNA, the CDR3 is TGTGCCAGCAGCCGTATACAAGTAGCGGGAGCGTTGCAGACCCAGTACTTC. Translation gives CASSRIQVAGALQTQYF.